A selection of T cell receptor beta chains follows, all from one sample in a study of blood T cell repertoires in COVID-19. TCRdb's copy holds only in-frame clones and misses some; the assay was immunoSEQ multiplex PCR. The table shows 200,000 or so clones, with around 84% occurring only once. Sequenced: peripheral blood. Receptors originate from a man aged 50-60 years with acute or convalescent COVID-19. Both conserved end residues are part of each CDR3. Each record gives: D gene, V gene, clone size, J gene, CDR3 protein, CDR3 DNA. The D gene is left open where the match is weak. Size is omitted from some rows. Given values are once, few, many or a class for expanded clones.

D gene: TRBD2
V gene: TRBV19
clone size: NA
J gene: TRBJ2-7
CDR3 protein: CASRPGGGFYEQYF
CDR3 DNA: TGTGCCAGTCGCCCGGGCGGGGGGTTCTACGAGCAGTACTTC

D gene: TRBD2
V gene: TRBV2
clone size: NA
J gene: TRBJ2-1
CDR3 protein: CASSPRLAGGGKGEQFF
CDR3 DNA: TGTGCCAGCAGCCCCAGACTAGCGGGGGGCGGTAAGGGTGAGCAGTTCTTC

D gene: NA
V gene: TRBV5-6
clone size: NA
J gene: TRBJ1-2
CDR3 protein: CASSLLDFYGYTF
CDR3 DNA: TGTGCCAGCAGCTTGTTAGATTTCTATGGCTACACCTTC

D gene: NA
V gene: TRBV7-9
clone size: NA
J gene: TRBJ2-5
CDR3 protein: CAILSGTQYF
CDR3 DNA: TGTGCCATCCTATCAGGGACCCAGTACTTC

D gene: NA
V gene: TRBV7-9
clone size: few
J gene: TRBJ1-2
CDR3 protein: CASSKAGVGGCTF
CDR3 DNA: TGTGCCAGCAGCAAGGCGGGGGTCGGAGGGTGCACCTTC

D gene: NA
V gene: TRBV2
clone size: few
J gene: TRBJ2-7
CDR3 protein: CASSQQGTPMKQYF
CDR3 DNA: TGTGCCAGCAGTCAACAGGGGACTCCTATGAAGCAGTACTTC

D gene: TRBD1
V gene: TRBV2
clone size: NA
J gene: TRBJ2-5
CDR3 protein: CASRGDRGKTQYF
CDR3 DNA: TGTGCCAGCAGGGGGGACAGGGGGAAGACCCAGTACTTC

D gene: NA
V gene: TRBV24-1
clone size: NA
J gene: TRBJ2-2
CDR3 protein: CATGQTGELFF
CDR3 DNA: TGTGCCACCGGACAGACCGGGGAGCTGTTTTTT

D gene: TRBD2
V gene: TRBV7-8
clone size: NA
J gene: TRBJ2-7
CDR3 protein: CASSLRLAGSSYEQYF
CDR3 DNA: TGTGCCAGCAGCTTACGGCTAGCGGGGAGCTCCTACGAGCAGTACTTC

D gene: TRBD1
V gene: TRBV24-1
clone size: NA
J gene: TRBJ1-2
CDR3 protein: CATSRQGYGWTF
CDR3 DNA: TGTGCCACCTCAAGACAGGGGTATGGGTGGACCTTC

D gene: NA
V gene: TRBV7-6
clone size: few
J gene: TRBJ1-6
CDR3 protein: CASSLYEGGNNSPLHF
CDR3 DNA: TGTGCCAGCAGCTTATACGAAGGGGGAAATAATTCACCCCTCCACTTT

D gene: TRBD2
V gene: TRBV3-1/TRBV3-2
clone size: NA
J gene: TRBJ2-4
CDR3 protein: CASSQGGNIQYF
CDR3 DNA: TGTGCCAGCAGCCAGGGAGGGAACATTCAGTACTTC

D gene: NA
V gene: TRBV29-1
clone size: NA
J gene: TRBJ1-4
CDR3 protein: CSVGEDATNEKLFF
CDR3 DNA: TGCAGCGTTGGGGAGGATGCAACTAATGAAAAACTGTTTTTT

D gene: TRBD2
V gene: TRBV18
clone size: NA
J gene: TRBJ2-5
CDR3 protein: CASSPRLADQETQYF
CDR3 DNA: TGTGCCAGCTCACCACGACTAGCGGACCAAGAGACCCAGTACTTC

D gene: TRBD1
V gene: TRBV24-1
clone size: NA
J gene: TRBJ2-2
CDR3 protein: CATSDGQDTGELFF
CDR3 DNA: TGTGCCACCAGTGATGGACAGGACACCGGGGAGCTGTTTTTT

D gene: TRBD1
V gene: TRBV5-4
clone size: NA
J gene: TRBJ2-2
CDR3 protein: CASSLDRVNTGELFF
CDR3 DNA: TGTGCCAGCAGCTTAGACAGGGTTAACACCGGGGAGCTGTTTTTT

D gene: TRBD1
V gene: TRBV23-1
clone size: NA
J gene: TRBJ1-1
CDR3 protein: CASSRDPGQGLNTEAFF
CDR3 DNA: TGCGCCAGCAGTCGCGATCCGGGACAGGGGTTGAACACTGAAGCTTTCTTT

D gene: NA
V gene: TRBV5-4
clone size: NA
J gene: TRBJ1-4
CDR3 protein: CASSLVANEKLFF
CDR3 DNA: TGTGCCAGCAGCTTGGTAGCTAATGAAAAACTGTTTTTT

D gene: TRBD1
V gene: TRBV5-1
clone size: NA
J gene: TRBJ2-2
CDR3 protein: CASSLGDRGTGELFF
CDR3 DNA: TGCGCCAGCAGCTTGGGGGACAGGGGAACCGGGGAGCTGTTTTTT

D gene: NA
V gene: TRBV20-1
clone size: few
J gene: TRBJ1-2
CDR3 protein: CSASRQGSSSGYTF
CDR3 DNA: TGCAGTGCTAGTCGGCAGGGGAGTTCGAGTGGCTACACCTTC